This T cell receptor (beta chain) was obtained from a study of T cell repertoires in cytomegalovirus infection. Study-level information: Signatures in public TCR beta sequences pointed to both CMV infection and matching HLA type. Study results and limitations: CMV carriers having the relevant HLA were flagged by cumulative public TCR beta family frequency. Clonotype analysis showed dominance of the ex vivo response by HLA-C-restricted CMV-specific TCR beta clonotypes.

CDR1 is MDHEN and CDR2 is SYDVKM in the germline V gene. With 3 bases clipped from V and 1 base from J, the junction kept 5 bases outside the gene matches. The CDR3 contains 16 residues. This clonotype appeared many times. Its antigen is undetermined. TCRdb fed the reads into MiXCR, producing one record per CDR3 protein. The sample contains fewer than 250,000 distinct CDR3 sequences, 12% of which appear only once. The genes are TRBV28 and TRBJ2-7, with 11 positions matching TRBD2. The source of this sequence is a human donor in good health (CMV status not recorded). Some clones in this sample may be carry-over from other donors' samples. The sequenced sample was PBMCs. The CDR3 loop reads CASSFLTSGVSYEQYF. In nucleotides, the CDR3 is TGTGCCAGCAGTTTCCTGACTAGCGGGGTTTCCTACGAGCAGTACTTC.